This record concerns one T cell receptor (beta chain) sequence. The method was immunoSEQ multiplex PCR; TCRdb's version includes in-frame clones alone and lacks a portion of them. The data show about 61,000 clones, with 70% to 90% seen just once and less than 25% held by the top ten. This entry is derived from a study of T cells in localized non-small cell lung cancer. CDR3 length: 13 residues. V gave up 4 bases and J gave up 1 base, with 8 bases separating them. The V call is TRBV5-3, the J call TRBJ1-2; no clear D. TRBV5-3 is an open reading frame whose function is uncertain. The TCR sequence derives from a man aged 40 to 70 with stage I squamous cell lung carcinoma. The source was peripheral blood, collected before any cancer treatment. The CDR3 loop is CARSTGGNYGYTF. CDR3 coding DNA: TGTGCCAGAAGCACCGGAGGTAACTATGGCTACACCTTC.